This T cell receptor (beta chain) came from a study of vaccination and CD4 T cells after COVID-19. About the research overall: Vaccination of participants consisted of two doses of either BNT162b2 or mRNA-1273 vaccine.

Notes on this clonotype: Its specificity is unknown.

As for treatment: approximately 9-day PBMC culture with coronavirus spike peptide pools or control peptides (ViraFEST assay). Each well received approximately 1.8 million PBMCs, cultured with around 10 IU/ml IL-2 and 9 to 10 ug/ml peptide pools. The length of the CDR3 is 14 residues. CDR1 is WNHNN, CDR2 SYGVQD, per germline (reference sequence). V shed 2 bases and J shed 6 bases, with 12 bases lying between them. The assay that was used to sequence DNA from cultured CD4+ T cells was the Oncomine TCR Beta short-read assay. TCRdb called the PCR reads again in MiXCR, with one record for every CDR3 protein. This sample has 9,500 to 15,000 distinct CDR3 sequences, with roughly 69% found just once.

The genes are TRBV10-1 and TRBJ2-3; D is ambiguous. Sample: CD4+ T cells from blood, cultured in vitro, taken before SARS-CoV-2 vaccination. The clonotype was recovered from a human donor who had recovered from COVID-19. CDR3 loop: CASSEPRNADTQYF. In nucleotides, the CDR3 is TGCGCCAGCAGTGAGCCACGCAACGCGGATACGCAGTATTTT.